Below are 32 T cell receptor beta chains sequenced from a single sample in a study of glioma-infiltrating T cells. The iRepertoire nested amplicon-rescue multiplex PCR amplified TCR alpha and beta CDR3s from RNA. TCRdb recomputed calls from the multiplex PCR reads with MiXCR, one row per CDR3 protein. The table records roughly 120,000 distinct CDR3 sequences, 20% to 25% of them present only once. Sequenced: glioma tissue, nonneoplastic brain tissue, or PBMCs (not recorded which). The receptors shown here come from a human donor with low-grade glioma or glioblastoma, undergoing nonglioma brain surgery, or in good health (not recorded which).

The chain uses TRBV5-4 and TRBJ2-1; the match to TRBD2 covers 8 bases. V lost 6 bases, J lost 2 bases, and 7 bases stayed unmatched. The CDR3 is made up of 15 amino acids. Germline V gene lookup returns CDR1 SGHNT and CDR2 YYREEE (reference sequence). The CDR3: CASIPGLGTYNEQFF. The CDR3 DNA is TGTGCCAGCATCCCGGGACTAGGCACCTACAATGAGCAGTTCTTC.

About this clonotype: The junction shows a germline mismatch at one end, possibly a read error. This chain joins TRBV6-5 and TRBJ2-1; D call uncertain. CDR1 is MNHEY and CDR2 is SVGAGI in the germline V gene. The CDR3 totals 14 residues. As DNA, the CDR3 is TGTGCCAGCAGTTACTCCCTTGTATACAATGAGCGGTTCTTC. Protein sequence: CASSYSLVYNERFF.

This clonotype was observed many times. The CDR3, as DNA: TGTGCCAGCAGAGACGGGGAGACCCAGTACTTC. This gives the protein CASRDGETQYF. The chain links TRBV6-1 to TRBJ2-5; D is ambiguous. From germline, CDR1 is MNHNS and CDR2 SASEGT. The CDR3 totals 11 residues. V dropped 6 bases and J dropped 5 bases, with 7 bases sitting between them.

This clonotype was counted at least ten times. The rearrangement links TRBV7-2 to TRBJ2-3, with 13 bases lining up with TRBD2. The CDR3 runs 16 residues. The germline V gene encodes CDR1 SGHTA and CDR2 FQGNSA. Germline trimming cut 5 bases from V and 11 bases from J; bases unmatched to any gene: 13. The CDR3 nucleotides read TGTGCCAGCAGCGATTCCGGGACTAGCGGGGTCCGTAAGCAGTATTTT. The encoded protein is CASSDSGTSGVRKQYF.

The sample holds many counts of this clonotype. The J gene is TRBJ1-3, the V gene TRBV2; D is possibly TRBD1 (6 bases). CDR3 length: 15 amino acids. Germline loops: CDR1 SNHLY, CDR2 FYNNEI. The V end lost 1 base, the J end lost 6 bases, and 13 bases lay between the germline ends. CDR3 DNA: TGTGCCAGCAGTGAAGGGGACATTGCCCCAAACACCATATATTTT. Amino acids: CASSEGDIAPNTIYF. The full variable domain, its missing parts supplied by reference TRBV2 and TRBJ1-3, is EPEVTQTPSHQVTQMGQEVILRCVPISNHLYFYWYRQILGQKVEFLVSFYNNEISEKSEIFDDQFSVERPDGSNFTLKIRSTKLEDSAMYFCASSEGDIAPNTIYFGEGSWLTVV.

This clonotype was counted once. Just one base apart from a much larger clone, this may be a read error. The chain uses TRBV18 and TRBJ2-7; D is uncertain. Trimming pared 2 bases from V and 4 bases from J, leaving 12 bases between. Germline values: CDR1 KGHSH, CDR2 LQKENI. This CDR3 has 14 amino acids. The CDR3 coding sequence is TGTGCCAGCTCACCAAGCAGGAAGGATTACGAGCAGTACTTC. It is translated as CASSPSRKDYEQYF.

This clonotype was counted many times. The V call is TRBV3-1, the J call TRBJ2-5; D ambiguous. Germline V gives CDR1 LGHDT, CDR2 YNNKEL (reference sequence). The V end was cut by 0 bases, the J end by 0 bases, with 8 bases between. The CDR3 runs to 15 residues. The CDR3 DNA reads TGTGCCAGCAGCCAAGAGTCGAGGTACCAAGAGACCCAGTACTTC. Translating it yields CASSQESRYQETQYF.

In this sample, this clonotype turned up many times. V usage is TRBV6-1 and J usage is TRBJ1-4; D is unclear. Per the germline V gene, CDR1 is MNHNS and CDR2 is SASEGT. Deletions cut 8 bases from V and 0 bases from J, with 16 bases between. The CDR3 is 16 amino acids. CDR3 protein: CASQRDPGATNEKLFF. DNA for the CDR3: TGTGCCAGCCAACGGGATCCCGGTGCAACTAATGAAAAACTGTTTTTT.

This clonotype was detected only a few times. The rearrangement joins TRBV6-1 to TRBJ2-7; TRBD2 aligns across 7 bases. Germline V gene lookup returns CDR1 MNHNS and CDR2 SASEGT. This CDR3 is built from 16 residues. J lost 0 bases, V lost 6 bases, and 11 bases had no gene match. This CDR3 reads CASSAGSGGSSYEQYF. In DNA form, the CDR3 reads TGTGCCAGCAGCGCTGGGTCGGGAGGCTCCTCCTACGAGCAGTACTTC.

The J gene is TRBJ2-3, the V gene TRBV12-3 or TRBV12-4, with TRBD2 matching over 13 bases. The CDR3 contains 16 residues. J was trimmed by 3 bases and V by 5 bases; bases with no gene match: 5. The CDR3 reads CASSPLAGGPTDTQYF. CDR3 bases: TGTGCCAGCAGTCCACTAGCGGGAGGGCCAACAGATACGCAGTATTTT.

This clonotype was recorded at least ten times. The chain recombines TRBV7-2 with TRBJ1-1; 9 bases are shared with TRBD1. The junction had 6 bases not matched to a gene; V was cut back by 1 base and J by 9 bases. CDR3 length: 14 residues. Germline CDR1 is SGHTA and CDR2 is FQGNSA. CDR3 bases: TGTGCCAGCAGCTTAGTTGGTACAGGGGGCAAAGCTTTCTTT. As protein: CASSLVGTGGKAFF. Based on the CDR3 plus reference TRBV7-2 and TRBJ1-1, the full variable domain is GAGVSQSPSNKVTEKGKDVELRCDPISGHTALYWYRQSLGQGLEFLIYFQGNSAPDKSGLPSDRFSAERTGGSVSTLTIQRTQQEDSAVYLCASSLVGTGGKAFFGQGTRLTVV.

In this sample, this clonotype turned up a few times. The chain couples TRBV6-1 to TRBJ1-1, with D uncertain. Germline values: CDR1 MNHNS, CDR2 SASEGT. The V end lost 6 bases, the J end lost 0 bases, and 14 bases lay between the germline ends. The CDR3 consists of 15 residues. The CDR3 DNA reads as TGTGCCAGCAGGGTGCCAATGGGGATGAACACTGAAGCTTTCTTT. It specifies CASRVPMGMNTEAFF.

V gene TRBV19 combines with J gene TRBJ2-1, with D hard to call. Trimming left V 1 base short and J 1 base short, with 11 bases between. The CDR3 runs to 16 residues. The V gene's germline CDR1 is LNHDA and CDR2 SQIVND (reference sequence). CDR3 DNA sequence: TGTGCCAGTAGTATAGCTCACTCTGGGTCCTACAATGAGCAGTTCTTC. Amino acids: CASSIAHSGSYNEQFF.

This clonotype was detected ten times or more. J is TRBJ2-3 and V is TRBV3-1, with D possibly being TRBD2 (7 bases). The CDR3 extends over 14 amino acids. V shed 4 bases and J shed 5 bases, with 13 bases lying between them. CDR1 LGHDT and CDR2 YNNKEL come from the germline V gene (reference sequence). The CDR3 DNA reads as TGTGCCAGCAGCCTTGGAGGGGGGGAAGATACGCAGTATTTT. Translated, it gives CASSLGGGEDTQYF.

This clonotype was found many times. The gene calls are TRBV5-4 and TRBJ2-7; the match to TRBD2 covers 10 bases. The CDR3 is 15 amino acids. Germline V lookup: CDR1 SGHNT, CDR2 YYREEE (reference sequence). Germline trimming cut 2 bases from V and 3 bases from J; bases unmatched to any gene: 5. The CDR3 loop is CASSLWTSGYYEQYF. CDR3 bases: TGTGCCAGCAGCTTATGGACTAGCGGATACTACGAGCAGTACTTC. Full variable domain (remainder filled in from reference TRBV5-4 and TRBJ2-7): ETGVTQSPTHLIKTRGQQVTLRCSSQSGHNTVSWYQQALGQGPQFIFQYYREEENGRGNFPPRFSGLQFPNYSSELNVNALELDDSALYLCASSLWTSGYYEQYFGPGTRLTVT.

On this clonotype: Possible read error: a much larger clone is one base away. The rearrangement uses TRBV4-1 and TRBJ2-7, with no clear D. The CDR3 runs to 13 residues. V shed 6 bases and J shed 2 bases, with 11 bases lying between them. Germline loops: CDR1 MGHRA, CDR2 YSYEKL. The CDR3 nucleotides read TGCGCCAGCAGGCAATTGTGGACCTACGAGCAGTACTTC. Translating gives CASRQLWTYEQYF.

This clonotype has at least ten counts. The CDR3 reads CASSPDRVGETQYF. Written as DNA, the CDR3 is TGTGCCAGCAGCCCGGACAGGGTTGGCGAGACCCAGTACTTC. This chain uses TRBV28 with TRBJ2-5; TRBD1 matches at 8 bases. Germline V gives CDR1 MDHEN, CDR2 SYDVKM. The V gene end was trimmed by 6 bases and the J gene end by 5 bases; junction bases not matched to a gene: 8. CDR3 length: 14 amino acids.

This sequence joins TRBV7-8 and TRBJ1-1; D might be TRBD1 (6 bases). V shed 5 bases and J shed 3 bases, with 19 bases lying between them. CDR1 is SGHVS, CDR2 FQNEAQ, per germline. The CDR3 consists of 16 residues. CDR3 coding DNA: TGTGCCAGCAGCCCACAGGGTCTAAAGGTGTACACTGAAGCTTTCTTT. Amino acids: CASSPQGLKVYTEAFF.

In this sample, this clonotype turned up many times. V is TRBV6-2 or TRBV6-3 and J is TRBJ2-7; D call uncertain. The CDR3 is 13 residues long. Germline CDR1 reads MNHEY; CDR2 reads SVGEGT. The ends were cut back, 8 bases at V and 2 bases at J, with 13 bases in the middle. CDR3 region: CASRHDITYEQYF. The DNA of the CDR3 is TGTGCCAGCCGACACGACATTACCTACGAGCAGTACTTC.

Many counts were recorded for this clonotype. The chain has TRBV28 and TRBJ1-5; D perhaps matches TRBD1 (5 bases). Trimming stripped 8 bases from V and 5 bases from J, with 10 bases between. Germline-derived CDR1 and CDR2 are MDHEN and SYDVKM. The CDR3 totals 12 residues. CDR3 residues: CASGVGDQPQHF. In DNA, the CDR3 is TGTGCCAGCGGGGTAGGGGATCAGCCCCAGCATTTT.

On this clonotype: The CDR3 does not end in the conserved phenylalanine or tryptophan, so this is likely a read error. The chain links TRBV20-1 to TRBJ2-5; 10 bases agree with TRBD2. The trim removed 3 bases at V and 3 bases at J, leaving 10 bases unmatched. In germline, CDR1 is DFQATT, CDR2 SNEGSKA (reference sequence). The CDR3 has 16 residues. CDR3 DNA: TGCAGTGCTAGTCCCCTCACTAGCGGGAAAAAAGAGACCCAGTACCTC. Its protein is CSASPLTSGKKETQYL.

This clonotype was detected only a few times. DNA for the CDR3: TGTGCCAGCAGCTTTGGGACCCCAGGGGGCGGACACACTGAAGCTTTCTTT. This gives the protein CASSFGTPGGGHTEAFF. This rearrangement joins TRBV7-9 to TRBJ1-1; TRBD1 aligns across 8 bases. Germline V gene data show CDR1 as SEHNR and CDR2 as FQNEAQ (reference sequence). The CDR3 consists of 17 residues. Trimming took 3 bases from V and 3 from J; bases not matched to a gene: 12.

This clonotype was seen at least ten times. The chain recombines TRBV2 with TRBJ2-6; 10 bases are shared with TRBD2. Germline CDR1 and CDR2: SNHLY and FYNNEI. With V trimmed by 5 bases and J by 0 bases, 4 bases remained unmatched. The CDR3 runs to 17 residues. In DNA, the CDR3 is TGTGCCAGCAGTACTAGCGGGATCCTCTCTGGGGCCAACGTCCTGACTTTC. Its protein is CASSTSGILSGANVLTF. Supplemented by reference TRBV2 and TRBJ2-6, the full variable domain reads EPEVTQTPSHQVTQMGQEVILRCVPISNHLYFYWYRQILGQKVEFLVSFYNNEISEKSEIFDDQFSVERPDGSNFTLKIRSTKLEDSAMYFCASSTSGILSGANVLTFGAGSRLTVL.

J is TRBJ2-1 and V is TRBV4-1, with TRBD1 identical over 7 bases. After removal of 0 bases from V and 2 bases from J, the junction contained 4 bases not matched to a gene. This CDR3 has 16 residues. CDR1 MGHRA and CDR2 YSYEKL come from the germline V gene. The CDR3 sequence is CASSQEQGPAYNEQFF. The CDR3 DNA reads as TGCGCCAGCAGCCAAGAACAGGGGCCGGCCTACAATGAGCAGTTCTTC.

The sample holds many counts of this clonotype. The rearrangement joins TRBV4-2 to TRBJ2-1, with 7 bases fitting TRBD2. The CDR3 runs to 14 residues. Trimming at V came to 3 bases and at J to 8 bases, leaving 7 bases not matched to a gene. Germline assignment: CDR1 LGHNA and CDR2 YNFKEQ. CDR3 sequence: CASSQRLATHEQFF. Written as DNA, the CDR3 is TGTGCCAGCAGCCAGAGACTAGCAACCCATGAGCAGTTCTTC.

The table lists this clonotype with a few counts. The genes are TRBV12-3 or TRBV12-4 and TRBJ2-7, with TRBD2 identical over 7 bases. V gave up 5 bases and J gave up 2 bases; unmatched junction bases: 9. The length of the CDR3 is 15 residues. The CDR3 DNA follows: TGTGCCAGCAGTCCTAGAACGACTAGCACCTACGAGCAGTACTTC. Amino acid sequence: CASSPRTTSTYEQYF.

The table lists this clonotype with many counts. The J gene is TRBJ2-7, the V gene TRBV20-1, with 12 bases that match TRBD2. CDR1 is DFQATT, CDR2 SNEGSKA, per germline (reference sequence). The CDR3 loop spans 15 amino acids. V shed 6 bases, J shed 5 bases, and the junction held 11 bases outside the gene matches. The CDR3 reads CSAPDLAGGPHEQYF. CDR3 nucleotide sequence: TGCAGTGCGCCGGACCTAGCGGGAGGGCCCCACGAGCAGTACTTC.

This clonotype was counted ten times or more. The chain carries TRBV4-2 and TRBJ2-1, with 14 bases lining up with TRBD2. V lost 4 bases, J lost 7 bases, and 9 bases stayed unmatched. Germline CDR1 reads LGHNA; CDR2 reads YNFKEQ. The CDR3 covers 17 residues. CDR3 sequence reads: CASSPGTSGSVRNEQFF. In nucleotides, the CDR3 is TGTGCCAGCAGCCCTGGGACTAGCGGGAGTGTAAGAAATGAGCAGTTCTTC.

In this sample, this clonotype turned up a few times. A single base separates this from a much larger clone, so it may be a read error. J is TRBJ2-5 and V is TRBV20-1; D is ambiguous. From germline, CDR1 is DFQATT and CDR2 SNEGSKA (reference sequence). This CDR3 contains 12 residues. CDR3 in amino acids: CRCVSYQETQYF. As DNA, the CDR3 is TGCAGGTGCGTTTCGTACCAAGAGACCCAGTACTTC.

This clonotype was counted ten times or more. The chain uses TRBV29-1 and TRBJ2-3; TRBD2 is a possible D gene (6 bases). There are 14 residues in the CDR3. The V and J ends lost 5 bases and 1 base respectively, with 13 bases between them. Germline V CDR1 and CDR2: SQVTM, ANQGSEA. CDR3 DNA sequence: TGCAGCGTTTACGGGACTCCGGGCACAGATACGCAGTATTTT. Encoded protein: CSVYGTPGTDTQYF.

Turning to this clonotype: A much larger clone sits a single nucleotide away, making a read error possible. This chain uses TRBV7-2 with TRBJ2-2; the match to TRBD1 covers 7 bases. The J segment lost 6 bases and the V segment lost 5 bases, leaving 12 bases of the junction unmatched. CDR1 and CDR2 from the germline V gene are SGHTA and FQGNSA. The CDR3 contains 16 residues. CDR3 amino acids: CASSRRGTADAGELFF. As DNA, the CDR3 is TGTGCCAGCAGCCGCCGAGGGACAGCTGACGCCGGGGAGCTGTTTTTT. The whole variable domain, remainder taken from reference TRBV7-2 and TRBJ2-2, is GAGVSQSPSNKVTEKGKDVELRCDPISGHTALYWYRQSLGQGLEFLIYFQGNSAPDKSGLPSDRFSAERTGGSVSTLTIQRTQQEDSAVYLCASSRRGTADAGELFFGEGSRLTVL.

This clonotype was counted many times. The rearrangement links TRBV15 to TRBJ2-1; no clear D gene. In germline, CDR1 is LNHNV, CDR2 YYDKDF (reference sequence). This CDR3 contains 14 residues. V was trimmed by 1 base and J by 9 bases, leaving 13 bases between them. CDR3 sequence: CATSRGPASVEQFF. In nucleotides, the CDR3 is TGTGCCACCAGCAGAGGTCCCGCGAGCGTTGAGCAGTTCTTC.